Listed below are T cell receptor beta chains from one sample, sequenced in a study of blood T cell repertoires in COVID-19. Method: immunoSEQ multiplex PCR; TCRdb's copy keeps in-frame clones and lacks some. The data contain about 97,000 clones, about 89% of them singletons. The sequenced sample consisted of peripheral blood. All receptors derive from a woman aged 30 to 39 with acute or convalescent COVID-19. The CDR3 runs from the conserved cysteine through the conserved F or W. The D gene is left open where the match is weak. Size values are once, few and many counts, or a class for expanded clones, and some rows have none.

j_gene,d_gene,v_gene,len,abundance,CDR3aa,CDR3nt
TRBJ2-1,-,TRBV4-1,14,-,CASSQAGVLDEQFF,TGCGCCAGCAGCCAAGCCGGGGTTCTCGATGAGCAGTTCTTC
TRBJ1-5,-,TRBV19,16,-,CASSIGTWVLHQPQHF,TGTGCCAGTAGTATAGGGACTTGGGTCTTGCATCAGCCCCAGCATTTT
TRBJ2-3,-,TRBV28,16,-,CASSRVGTPLLDTQYF,TGTGCCAGCAGTCGGGTCGGGACTCCCCTATTAGATACGCAGTATTTT
TRBJ1-5,-,TRBV27,13,-,CASSQTSNQPQHF,TGTGCCAGCAGCCAAACAAGCAATCAGCCCCAGCATTTT
TRBJ2-2,-,TRBV7-7,14,-,CASSLGLPPGELFF,TGTGCCAGCAGCCTCGGACTACCCCCCGGGGAGCTGTTTTTT
TRBJ2-7,-,TRBV19,14,many,CASSTRGGTYEQYF,TGTGCCAGTAGTACCCGAGGGGGAACCTACGAGCAGTACTTC
TRBJ2-7,-,TRBV19,13,-,CASSPRAFYEQYF,TGTGCCAGTAGTCCGCGGGCCTTTTACGAGCAGTACTTC
TRBJ2-1,TRBD2,TRBV10-2,15,once,CASNEQAGELDEQFF,TGCGCCAGCAACGAGCAAGCGGGGGAGTTGGATGAGCAGTTCTTC
TRBJ2-2,-,TRBV16,15,-,CASSQKYKNTGELFF,TGTGCCAGCAGCCAAAAGTACAAGAACACCGGGGAGCTGTTTTTT
TRBJ1-5,-,TRBV29-1,12,-,CSVREGDQPQHF,TGCAGTGTCAGGGAAGGGGATCAGCCCCAGCATTTT
TRBJ1-3,-,TRBV3-1/TRBV3-2,14,-,CASSQGSSGNTIYF,TGTGCCAGCAGCCAAGGGAGTTCAGGAAACACCATATATTTT
TRBJ1-2,TRBD1,TRBV28,15,-,CASSLSDRVNYGYTF,TGTGCCAGCAGTTTGTCCGACAGGGTAAACTATGGCTACACCTTC
TRBJ1-2,-,TRBV12-3/TRBV12-4,12,-,CASSIQGYGYTF,TGTGCCAGCAGCATCCAGGGCTATGGCTACACCTTC
TRBJ2-3,TRBD1,TRBV7-3,16,-,CASSFGQGGATDTQYF,TGTGCCAGCAGCTTCGGACAGGGGGGAGCCACAGATACGCAGTATTTT
TRBJ1-2,-,TRBV5-3,15,-,CARSSDIATNYGYTF,TGTGCCAGAAGCTCGGATATAGCGACCAACTATGGCTACACCTTC
TRBJ1-2,TRBD1,TRBV25-1,15,-,CASSDPGQGANGYTF,TGTGCCAGCAGTGATCCGGGACAGGGGGCGAACGGCTACACCTTC
TRBJ2-7,TRBD1,TRBV9,16,-,CASSPRAGTGSYEQYF,TGTGCCAGCAGCCCTAGAGCCGGGACAGGATCCTACGAGCAGTACTTC